Given below is one TCR beta chain in context. The record originates from a study of regulatory T cells in long-lasting Graves disease. The sample's time point: newly diagnosed GD, antithyroid drugs for less than 3 months. Generation of the TCR library employed RNA extracted from PBMCs. Sequencing libraries for TCR beta were prepared with iRepertoire HTBI primers and Arm-PCR of CDR3 regions. From the multiplex PCR reads, TCRdb called clonotypes with MiXCR, one entry per CDR3 protein. The profile covers about 240,000 distinct CDR3 sequences, with around 20% appearing a single time and approximately 15% taken by the ten largest. Trimming stripped 2 bases from V and 5 bases from J, with 9 bases between. The CDR3 covers 13 residues. Looked up from germline, CDR1 is ENHRY and CDR2 is SYGVKD.

The receptor was isolated from a female donor with Graves disease. The input for sequencing was peripheral blood mononuclear cells (PBMCs), taken at new diagnosis, from a patient treated with antithyroid drugs. The chain has TRBV10-3 and TRBJ1-1, with D uncertain. In DNA form, the CDR3 reads TGTGCCATCAGTGAGGACCGGGGAACTGAAGCTTTCTTT. It translates to CAISEDRGTEAFF.